Below, 18 T cell receptor beta chains from the same sample are listed, as sequenced in a study of identifying expanded T cells in peripheral blood. The table came from immunoSEQ multiplex PCR; TCRdb's copy has only in-frame clones and leaves some out. This sample has roughly 130,000 clones, with around 88% found just once. Sequenced input: blood. Receptor source: a person aged 18 to 75 in good health.

This rearrangement joins TRBV18 to TRBJ1-5, with a weak D call TRBD1 (5 bases). This CDR3 is built from 13 residues. Germline V gene data show CDR1 as KGHSH and CDR2 as LQKENI. V dropped 0 bases and J dropped 7 bases, with 7 bases sitting between them. CDR3 amino acids: CASSPPGGQPQHF. In DNA, the CDR3 is TGTGCCAGCTCACCACCTGGGGGACAGCCCCAGCATTTT.

The chain employs TRBV28 and TRBJ2-1, with D possibly being TRBD1 or TRBD2 (5 bases each). This CDR3 comprises 17 residues. The germline CDR1 and CDR2 sequences are MDHEN and SYDVKM. The V and J ends lost 6 bases and 0 bases respectively, with 18 bases between them. In DNA, the CDR3 is TGTGCCAGCAGCGTCTTTTGGACTGACAGCTCCTACAATGAGCAGTTCTTC. Encoded protein: CASSVFWTDSSYNEQFF. Based on the CDR3 plus reference TRBV28 and TRBJ2-1, the full variable domain is DVKVTQSSRYLVKRTGEKVFLECVQDMDHENMFWYRQDPGLGLRLIYFSYDVKMKEKGDIPEGYSVSREKKERFSLILESASTNQTSMYLCASSVFWTDSSYNEQFFGPGTRLTVL.

The chain employs TRBV5-4 and TRBJ2-5, with a possible D match to TRBD2 (6 bases). Germline V lookup: CDR1 SGHNT, CDR2 YYREEE (reference sequence). Between the trimmed V and J ends, which lost 2 bases and 2 bases, there was a span of 16 bases. This CDR3 is 16 amino acids long. The chain's CDR3 is CASSLGGGVMQETQYF. The CDR3, as DNA: TGTGCCAGCAGCTTAGGTGGAGGGGTGATGCAAGAGACCCAGTACTTC.

V and J are TRBV7-2 and TRBJ2-5, with D perhaps matching TRBD1 or TRBD2 (6 bases each). Germline CDR1 reads SGHTA; CDR2 reads FQGNSA. V lost 3 bases, J lost 4 bases, and 12 bases lay in between. The CDR3 covers 14 residues. The CDR3 nucleotides read TGTGCCAGCAGCTTGATACAGGGAGGAGAGACCCAGTACTTC. Translation: CASSLIQGGETQYF.

V is TRBV4-3 and J is TRBJ1-2, with 8 bases aligning to TRBD1. The CDR3 runs to 14 residues. V lost 1 base, J lost 8 bases, and 6 bases stayed unmatched. Germline CDR1 reads LGHNA; CDR2 reads YSLEER. CDR3 residues: CASSQVFSGGGYTF. The CDR3 DNA sequence: TGCGCCAGCAGCCAAGTTTTCTCAGGGGGCGGCTACACCTTC.

J is TRBJ1-1 and V is TRBV7-6; unclear D gene. The CDR3 is 15 residues long. Germline V gives CDR1 SGHVS, CDR2 FNYEAQ. The V end lost 5 bases, the J end lost 1 base, and 14 bases lay between the germline ends. The chain's CDR3 is CASSRPPRANTEAFF. The CDR3 region has the DNA TGTGCCAGCAGCCGCCCGCCGAGGGCGAACACTGAAGCTTTCTTT.

The rearrangement uses TRBV18 and TRBJ2-4, with a possible D match to TRBD1 (5 bases). The CDR3 loop spans 14 amino acids. The V gene's germline CDR1 is KGHSH and CDR2 LQKENI. Trimming removed 0 bases at V and 3 bases at J, with 6 bases between. Written as DNA, the CDR3 is TGTGCCAGCTCACCACCGACAGTCAAAAACATTCAGTACTTC. It translates to CASSPPTVKNIQYF. The variable domain in full, completed from reference TRBV18 and TRBJ2-4, reads NAGVMQNPRHLVRRRGQEARLRCSPMKGHSHVYWYRQLPEEGLKFMVYLQKENIIDESGMPKERFSAEFPKEGPSILRIQQVVRGDSAAYFCASSPPTVKNIQYFGAGTRLSVL.

The V and J genes are TRBV29-1 and TRBJ2-5; 7 bases are a match to TRBD1. The CDR3 loop spans 14 amino acids. Losses at the gene ends were 0 bases for V and 2 bases for J; bases not matched to a gene: 3. The V gene's germline CDR1 is SQVTM and CDR2 ANQGSEA. This chain's CDR3 is CSVEDMTGQETQYF. CDR3 DNA sequence: TGCAGCGTTGAAGACATGACAGGGCAAGAGACCCAGTACTTC.

This chain links TRBV6-5 with TRBJ2-5, with unresolved D. Germline CDR1 reads MNHEY; CDR2 reads SVGAGI. V lost 0 bases and J lost 5, with 13 bases in between. This CDR3 region has 15 residues. CDR3 amino acids: CASSYSYSSGETQYF. As DNA, the CDR3 is TGTGCCAGCAGTTACTCGTATTCCTCGGGTGAGACCCAGTACTTC.

CDR3 protein: CASSLGAGIREKLFF. The CDR3 nucleotides are TGTGCCAGCAGCTTAGGTGCTGGGATCCGTGAAAAACTGTTTTTT. The V and J genes are TRBV7-2 and TRBJ1-4; D is uncertain. The V and J ends lost 1 base and 7 bases respectively, with 13 bases between them. CDR3 length equals 15 residues. Looked up from germline, CDR1 is SGHTA and CDR2 is FQGNSA.

The CDR3 sequence: CASSLYEEGQAYTF. CDR3 bases: TGTGCCAGCAGTTTATATGAGGAGGGGCAGGCCTACACCTTC. V usage is TRBV28 and J usage is TRBJ1-2, with a weak D call TRBD1 (5 bases). CDR3 length: 14 residues. From germline, CDR1 is MDHEN and CDR2 SYDVKM. The ends were cut back, 1 base at V and 10 bases at J, with 16 bases in the middle.

This clone came up once. This sequence joins TRBV5-8 and TRBJ1-1, with D unresolved. This CDR3 is 15 amino acids long. The germline V gene encodes CDR1 SGHTS and CDR2 YDEGEE. V was pared by 4 bases and J by 5 bases, with 18 bases between. The CDR3 sequence is CASSPTFEAGTEAFF. CDR3 in DNA: TGTGCCAGCAGCCCGACGTTCGAGGCGGGTACTGAAGCTTTCTTT. Filled out from reference TRBV5-8 and TRBJ1-1, the complete variable domain reads EAGVTQSPTHLIKTRGQQATLRCSPISGHTSVYWYQQALGLGLQFLLWYDEGEERNRGNFPPRFSGRQFPNYSSELNVNALELEDSALYLCASSPTFEAGTEAFFGQGTRLTVV.

The chain has TRBV10-3 and TRBJ1-1, with 9 positions matching TRBD1. Germline loops: CDR1 ENHRY, CDR2 SYGVKD. This CDR3 comprises 16 residues. The trim removed 6 bases at V and 4 bases at J, leaving 12 bases unmatched. The DNA of the CDR3 is TGTGCCATCAGGGTAGCACAGGGGGCGATGGGCACTGAAGCTTTCTTT. Translating it yields CAIRVAQGAMGTEAFF.

The chain employs TRBV6-1 and TRBJ2-5; no firm D call. The CDR3 contains 13 residues. CDR1 and CDR2 (germline): MNHNS, SASEGT. The germline V and J ends were trimmed by 1 base and 8 bases, with 11 bases remaining between them. CDR3 protein: CASSEGSLDTQYF. In DNA form, the CDR3 reads TGTGCCAGCAGTGAAGGCAGCCTAGACACCCAGTACTTC.

The chain is built from TRBV5-4 and TRBJ2-1; D unresolved. The CDR3 spans 13 residues. Trimming cost V 4 bases and J 9 bases, with 14 bases left between them. Per germline, CDR1 SGHNT and CDR2 YYREEE (reference sequence). CDR3: CASSREGRGEQFF. Written as DNA, the CDR3 is TGTGCCAGCAGCCGAGAAGGTAGAGGTGAGCAGTTCTTC.

V gene TRBV6-1 combines with J gene TRBJ2-7; D could derive from TRBD1 or TRBD2 (5 bases each). The length of the CDR3 is 13 residues. Germline loops: CDR1 MNHNS, CDR2 SASEGT. Trimming stripped 6 bases from V and 1 base from J, with 10 bases between. The chain's CDR3 is CASRGRISYEQYF. In DNA, the CDR3 is TGTGCCAGCAGGGGACGGATTTCCTACGAGCAGTACTTC.

The chain uses TRBV2 and TRBJ2-3; TRBD2 matches at 9 bases. The J segment lost 7 bases and the V segment lost 8 bases, leaving 7 bases of the junction unmatched. This CDR3 is built from 13 residues. CDR1 is SNHLY and CDR2 is FYNNEI in the germline V gene. The CDR3 DNA sequence: TGTGCCAGCGGTAGCGGGAGTATAAATACGCAGTATTTT. Translation gives CASGSGSINTQYF.

CDR3 DNA sequence: TGTGCCAGCAGTTTGAGCGGCACCAACAATGAGCAGTTCTTC. Protein sequence: CASSLSGTNNEQFF. V usage is TRBV27 and J usage is TRBJ2-1, with a possible D match to TRBD2 (5 bases). V was pared by 3 bases and J by 5 bases, with 11 bases between. Germline CDR1 MNHEY, CDR2 SMNVEV (reference sequence). CDR3 size: 14 residues.